These T cell receptor beta chains were read from a single sample in a study of blood T cell repertoires in COVID-19. The table came from immunoSEQ multiplex PCR; TCRdb's copy has only in-frame clones and leaves some out. The sample has about 150,000 clones; 83% are singletons. Sequencing input: peripheral blood. The origin of the receptors is a woman in her fifties or sixties with COVID-19, enrolled during active disease. The CDR3 runs from the conserved cysteine through the conserved F or W. Each record gives: CDR3 length, J gene, D gene, V gene, clone size, CDR3 DNA, CDR3 protein. D genes are given only for firm matches. Rows give clone size only sometimes, using once, few, many, or a class for an expanded clone.

length: 14
J: TRBJ2-5
D: TRBD2
V: TRBV19
size: once
DNA: TGTGCCAGTAGTACAGGGACTAGCGCCGAGACCCAGTACTTC
CDR3: CASSTGTSAETQYF

length: 15
J: TRBJ1-5
D: TRBD1
V: TRBV6-5
size: .
DNA: TGTGCCAGCAGTTGGACAGGGGGCAGCAATCAGCCCCAGCATTTT
CDR3: CASSWTGGSNQPQHF

length: 16
J: TRBJ2-3
D: .
V: TRBV5-4
size: few
DNA: TGTGCCAGCAGCTCCCCAGGCAGGCCCCGGAGGGATACGCAGTATTTT
CDR3: CASSSPGRPRRDTQYF

length: 15
J: TRBJ2-3
D: TRBD2
V: TRBV7-3
size: .
DNA: TGTGCCAGCAGCTCTAGCGGGGGGAGCACAGATACGCAGTATTTT
CDR3: CASSSSGGSTDTQYF

length: 13
J: TRBJ2-5
D: TRBD1
V: TRBV18
size: .
DNA: TGTGCCAGCTCACTGGACAGGAAAGAGACCCAGTACTTC
CDR3: CASSLDRKETQYF

length: 13
J: TRBJ1-1
D: .
V: TRBV7-3
size: .
DNA: TGTGCCAGCAGCTCCACTGCGGACACTGAAGCTTTCTTT
CDR3: CASSSTADTEAFF

length: 14
J: TRBJ2-6
D: .
V: TRBV5-1
size: .
DNA: TGCGCCAGCAGGACACAATCTGGGGCCAACGTCCTGACTTTC
CDR3: CASRTQSGANVLTF

length: 15
J: TRBJ2-2
D: TRBD1
V: TRBV29-1
size: .
DNA: TGCAGCGTTGTTGGACAGGGGACGAACACCGGGGAGCTGTTTTTT
CDR3: CSVVGQGTNTGELFF

length: 15
J: TRBJ1-2
D: TRBD1
V: TRBV19
size: .
DNA: TGTGCCAGTAGAAATACACAGGGGACTAACTATGGCTACACCTTC
CDR3: CASRNTQGTNYGYTF

length: 14
J: TRBJ1-2
D: .
V: TRBV5-8
size: .
DNA: TGTGCCAGCAGCTTGGGACACTCAGTCTATGGCTACACCTTC
CDR3: CASSLGHSVYGYTF

length: 14
J: TRBJ2-7
D: TRBD2
V: TRBV5-1
size: .
DNA: TGCGCCAGCAGCCCGGGACTAATTATCTACGAGCAGTACTTC
CDR3: CASSPGLIIYEQYF

length: 14
J: TRBJ1-5
D: .
V: TRBV19
size: .
DNA: TGTGCCAGCACTCCTTATGAGAGCAATCAGCCCCAGCATTTT
CDR3: CASTPYESNQPQHF

length: 15
J: TRBJ1-4
D: .
V: TRBV6-5
size: .
DNA: TGTGCCAGCAGAACGTCGGTGGTTGGTAATGAAAAACTGTTTTTT
CDR3: CASRTSVVGNEKLFF

length: 12
J: TRBJ1-1
D: .
V: TRBV5-1
size: .
DNA: TGCGCCAGCAGCGTTACTGACAGTGAAGCTTTCTTT
CDR3: CASSVTDSEAFF

length: 14
J: TRBJ1-5
D: .
V: TRBV7-2
size: once
DNA: TGTGCCAGCAGCTTAACAGGTCGCAATCAGCCCCAGCATTTT
CDR3: CASSLTGRNQPQHF

length: 15
J: TRBJ1-5
D: .
V: TRBV7-9
size: few
DNA: TGTGCCAGCAGCTTAGGGGACAACGCCCATCAGCCCCAGCATTTT
CDR3: CASSLGDNAHQPQHF

length: 14
J: TRBJ1-5
D: .
V: TRBV2
size: .
DNA: TGTGCCAGCAGAGTAGACAGGCGGATTCAGCCCCAGCATTTT
CDR3: CASRVDRRIQPQHF

length: 14
J: TRBJ1-1
D: .
V: TRBV27
size: .
DNA: TGTGCCAGCAGTTTTCGGGCCCCGGGGACTGAAGCTTTCTTT
CDR3: CASSFRAPGTEAFF

length: 18
J: TRBJ2-7
D: TRBD2
V: TRBV3-1/TRBV3-2
size: .
DNA: TGTGCCAGCAGCCAATATTTAAGAGGAGGGAGCGGGAGGAACGAGCAGTACTTC
CDR3: CASSQYLRGGSGRNEQYF

length: 13
J: TRBJ1-1
D: .
V: TRBV5-1
size: .
DNA: TGCGCCAGCAGCTTGGGACAGATCACTGAAGCTTTCTTT
CDR3: CASSLGQITEAFF

length: 16
J: TRBJ2-3
D: TRBD1
V: TRBV6-4
size: .
DNA: TGTGCCAGCAGTCCCTCCGGGACAGGGGGCACAGATACGCAGTATTTT
CDR3: CASSPSGTGGTDTQYF

length: 13
J: TRBJ2-2
D: TRBD1
V: TRBV9
size: .
DNA: TGTGCCAGCAGCGCACAGGGGACCGGGGAGCTGTTTTTT
CDR3: CASSAQGTGELFF

length: 17
J: TRBJ2-4
D: TRBD1
V: TRBV9
size: .
DNA: TGTGCCAGCAGCGTAGCTACGGGGGGACAGGGTAAAAACATTCAGTACTTC
CDR3: CASSVATGGQGKNIQYF

length: 12
J: TRBJ1-2
D: .
V: TRBV7-2
size: .
DNA: TGTGCCAGCAGCTCTACAGGATATGGCTACACCTTC
CDR3: CASSSTGYGYTF

length: 15
J: TRBJ1-5
D: .
V: TRBV5-1
size: .
DNA: TGCGCCAGCAGCTACCGCCCTGGAGGGGAACAGCCCCAGCATTTT
CDR3: CASSYRPGGEQPQHF

length: 12
J: TRBJ2-3
D: .
V: TRBV5-4
size: many
DNA: TGTGCCAGCGCCGGGGGATCAGATACGCAGTATTTT
CDR3: CASAGGSDTQYF

length: 14
J: TRBJ1-3
D: .
V: TRBV18
size: .
DNA: TGTGCCAGCTCACCAAGCGGCCCCAGAAACACCATATATTTT
CDR3: CASSPSGPRNTIYF

length: 14
J: TRBJ1-5
D: .
V: TRBV11-1
size: .
DNA: TGTGCCAGCAGCTTCGGGGGATCGGGGCAGCCCCAGCATTTT
CDR3: CASSFGGSGQPQHF

length: 15
J: TRBJ1-2
D: .
V: TRBV5-1
size: .
DNA: TGCGCCAGCAGCTTGGCCAGTGGCAGGGGCTATGGCTACACCTTC
CDR3: CASSLASGRGYGYTF

length: 14
J: TRBJ2-2
D: .
V: TRBV11-3
size: .
DNA: TGTGCCAGCAGCCAAGACGGAGGGACCGGGGAGCTGTTTTTT
CDR3: CASSQDGGTGELFF

length: 14
J: TRBJ2-5
D: TRBD2
V: TRBV19
size: .
DNA: TGTGCCAGTAGTATTGCGGGGGGGCCCGAGACCCAGTACTTC
CDR3: CASSIAGGPETQYF

length: 16
J: TRBJ1-5
D: TRBD1
V: TRBV3-1/TRBV3-2
size: once
DNA: TGTGCCAGCAGCCAAGATCTAGGAGGGGGCCATCAGCCCCAGCATTTT
CDR3: CASSQDLGGGHQPQHF

length: 14
J: TRBJ2-7
D: TRBD1
V: TRBV9
size: .
DNA: TGTGCCAGCAGCGTAGAGGGACAGGGCTACGAGCAGTACTTC
CDR3: CASSVEGQGYEQYF

length: 14
J: TRBJ2-1
D: TRBD2
V: TRBV2
size: once
DNA: TGTGCCAGCAGTGGCGGGACTAGAGTCAATGAGCAGTTCTTC
CDR3: CASSGGTRVNEQFF

length: 16
J: TRBJ2-1
D: TRBD2
V: TRBV14
size: .
DNA: TGTGCCAGCAGCCAATTTCTAGCGGGGGCCCACAATGAGCAGTTCTTC
CDR3: CASSQFLAGAHNEQFF

length: 14
J: TRBJ1-2
D: TRBD1
V: TRBV6-4
size: .
DNA: TGTGCCAGCAGTGACTCGGGACAGGGTCGAGGCTACACCTTC
CDR3: CASSDSGQGRGYTF

length: 13
J: TRBJ1-1
D: .
V: TRBV6-5
size: .
DNA: TGTGCCAGCAGTTACTCGAGTGAGACTGAAGCTTTCTTT
CDR3: CASSYSSETEAFF

length: 16
J: TRBJ2-5
D: TRBD2
V: TRBV4-1
size: .
DNA: TGCGCCAGCAGCCGAGCCTCTAGCGGGGGGCTGGAGACCCAGTACTTC
CDR3: CASSRASSGGLETQYF

length: 15
J: TRBJ1-1
D: TRBD1
V: TRBV6-5
size: .
DNA: TGTGCCAGCAGCCGACAGGGGGCGATGAACACTGAAGCTTTCTTT
CDR3: CASSRQGAMNTEAFF

length: 18
J: TRBJ2-3
D: TRBD2
V: TRBV4-1
size: .
DNA: TGCGCCAGCAGCCGGCTAGCGGGAGGGGGATATCGGGCAGATACGCAGTATTTT
CDR3: CASSRLAGGGYRADTQYF

length: 15
J: TRBJ2-3
D: .
V: TRBV23-1
size: once
DNA: TGCGCCAGCAGTCAACGCAGGGCGCTCACAGATACGCAGTATTTT
CDR3: CASSQRRALTDTQYF

length: 16
J: TRBJ1-5
D: TRBD1
V: TRBV7-2
size: .
DNA: TGTGCCAGCAGCCAGTACAGGGGTGTGAGCAATCAGCCCCAGCATTTT
CDR3: CASSQYRGVSNQPQHF

length: 13
J: TRBJ1-2
D: .
V: TRBV6-5
size: .
DNA: TGTGCCACCCGAGGGTTGGATCAGTATGGCTACACCTTC
CDR3: CATRGLDQYGYTF

length: 15
J: TRBJ1-2
D: TRBD1
V: TRBV7-2
size: .
DNA: TGTGCCAGCAGCCTAAGGGACAGGGTAAACTATGGCTACACCTTC
CDR3: CASSLRDRVNYGYTF

length: 15
J: TRBJ1-5
D: .
V: TRBV24-1
size: .
DNA: TGTGCCACCAGTTCCTGGCGGGAGGTGGATCAGCCCCAGCATTTT
CDR3: CATSSWREVDQPQHF

length: 15
J: TRBJ1-3
D: .
V: TRBV25-1
size: .
DNA: TGTGCCAGCAGCGGAGGACTGAACTCTGGAAACACCATATATTTT
CDR3: CASSGGLNSGNTIYF

length: 16
J: TRBJ1-2
D: TRBD1
V: TRBV30
size: .
DNA: TGTGCCTGGAGTGTACGAGGCCGGACAGGCGCCTATGGCTACACCTTC
CDR3: CAWSVRGRTGAYGYTF

length: 12
J: TRBJ1-1
D: .
V: TRBV6-5
size: .
DNA: TGTGCCAGCAGTTACCGGGGGGGAGAAGCTTTCTTT
CDR3: CASSYRGGEAFF

length: 13
J: TRBJ1-1
D: TRBD1
V: TRBV6-5
size: .
DNA: TGTGCCAGCCTGGACAGGCCAAATATAGAAGCTTTCTTT
CDR3: CASLDRPNIEAFF

length: 15
J: TRBJ1-1
D: .
V: TRBV6-1
size: .
DNA: TGTGCCAGCAGTGAAGACGGCAGGGCTAACACTGAAGCTTTCTTT
CDR3: CASSEDGRANTEAFF

length: 15
J: TRBJ1-1
D: .
V: TRBV30
size: .
DNA: TGTGCCTGGAGTAAAGGGCTCGGACTTAACACTGAAGCTTTCTTT
CDR3: CAWSKGLGLNTEAFF

length: 13
J: TRBJ2-7
D: .
V: TRBV11-2
size: .
DNA: TGTGCCAGCAGCTTAACCTTGGGGGGCGAGCAGTACTTC
CDR3: CASSLTLGGEQYF

length: 14
J: TRBJ2-1
D: TRBD1
V: TRBV6-5
size: few
DNA: TGTGCCAGCAGTTCAGGGGGCGGGTACAATGAGCAGTTCTTC
CDR3: CASSSGGGYNEQFF

length: 14
J: TRBJ2-1
D: .
V: TRBV13
size: .
DNA: TGTGCCAGCACTTCCGACAGCTCCTACAATGAGCAGTTCTTC
CDR3: CASTSDSSYNEQFF

length: 18
J: TRBJ2-5
D: TRBD2
V: TRBV5-1
size: .
DNA: TGCGCCAGCAGCTCAGGACTAGCGGGAGGGGTGGTTCAAGAGACCCAGTACTTC
CDR3: CASSSGLAGGVVQETQYF

length: 13
J: TRBJ1-2
D: .
V: TRBV14
size: .
DNA: TGTGCCAGCAGCCAAGTCCAGGGCTATGGCTACACCTTC
CDR3: CASSQVQGYGYTF

length: 14
J: TRBJ1-1
D: .
V: TRBV9
size: .
DNA: TGTGCCAGCGCCCGTAGCGGAATGAACACTGAAGCTTTCTTT
CDR3: CASARSGMNTEAFF

length: 15
J: TRBJ1-1
D: .
V: TRBV11-1
size: .
DNA: TGTGCCAGCAGCTTAGCAGCAGGGCTGGGGACTGAAGCTTTCTTT
CDR3: CASSLAAGLGTEAFF

length: 13
J: TRBJ2-1
D: .
V: TRBV18
size: .
DNA: TGTGCCAGCTCACCTGGACAGTACAATGAGCAGTTCTTC
CDR3: CASSPGQYNEQFF

length: 18
J: TRBJ1-2
D: TRBD1
V: TRBV5-8
size: .
DNA: TGTGCCAGCAGCTTGGTTGGCCTGGGGGACAGGGGGCGCGGTGGCTACACCTTC
CDR3: CASSLVGLGDRGRGGYTF